This T cell receptor (beta chain) was recovered during a study of early T cells in non-severe SARS-CoV-2 infection. V lost 5 bases, J lost 2 bases, and 7 bases lay in between. This CDR3 region has 12 residues. Per germline, CDR1 SGHRS and CDR2 YFSETQ. Via MiXCR, TCRdb re-called the 5' RACE reads, giving one row per CDR3 protein. The repertoire consists of about 50,000 distinct CDR3 sequences, with about a tenth occurring once and the leading ten covering about 15%. The chain recombines TRBV5-1 with TRBJ2-5; unclear D gene. The TCR sequence derives from an adult who was a healthcare worker with PCR-confirmed SARS-CoV-2 infection or an uninfected control (not recorded which). The source material was whole blood. For the CDR3, the DNA is TGCGCCAGCAGGGAGCCGCAAGAGACCCAGTACTTC. This gives the protein CASREPQETQYF.